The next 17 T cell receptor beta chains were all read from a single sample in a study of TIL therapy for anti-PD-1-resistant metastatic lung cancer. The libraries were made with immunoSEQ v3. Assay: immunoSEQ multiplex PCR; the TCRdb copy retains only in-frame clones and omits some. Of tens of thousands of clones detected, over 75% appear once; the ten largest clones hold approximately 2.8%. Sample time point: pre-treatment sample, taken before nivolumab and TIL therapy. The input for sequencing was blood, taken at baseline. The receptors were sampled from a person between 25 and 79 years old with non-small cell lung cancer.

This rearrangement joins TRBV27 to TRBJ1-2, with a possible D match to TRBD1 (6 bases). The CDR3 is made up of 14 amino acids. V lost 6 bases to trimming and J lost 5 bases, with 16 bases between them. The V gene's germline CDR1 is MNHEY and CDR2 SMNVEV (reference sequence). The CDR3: CASRRVQGGYGYTF. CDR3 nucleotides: TGTGCCAGCAGGCGTGTACAGGGCGGGTATGGCTACACCTTC.

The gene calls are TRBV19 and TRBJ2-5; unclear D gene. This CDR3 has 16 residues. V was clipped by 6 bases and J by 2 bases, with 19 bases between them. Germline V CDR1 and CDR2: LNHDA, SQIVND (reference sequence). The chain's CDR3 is CASRRKAGWAQETQYF. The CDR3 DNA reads TGTGCCAGTAGACGAAAGGCCGGATGGGCTCAAGAGACCCAGTACTTC. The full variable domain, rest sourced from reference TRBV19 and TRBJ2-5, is DGGITQSPKYLFRKEGQNVTLSCEQNLNHDAMYWYRQDPGQGLRLIYYSQIVNDFQKGDIAEGYSVSREKKESFPLTVTSAQKNPTAFYLCASRRKAGWAQETQYFGPGTRLLVL.

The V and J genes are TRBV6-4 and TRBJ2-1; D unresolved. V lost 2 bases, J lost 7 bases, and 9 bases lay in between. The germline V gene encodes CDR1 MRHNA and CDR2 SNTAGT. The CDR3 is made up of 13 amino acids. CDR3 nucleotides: TGTGCCAGCAGTGACAGCCTTGGGAATGAGCAGTTCTTC. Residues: CASSDSLGNEQFF.

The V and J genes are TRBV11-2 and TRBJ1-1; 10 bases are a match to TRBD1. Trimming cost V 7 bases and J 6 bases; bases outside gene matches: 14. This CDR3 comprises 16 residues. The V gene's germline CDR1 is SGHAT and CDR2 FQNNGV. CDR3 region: CASTPGFGQGVAEAFF. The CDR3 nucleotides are TGTGCCAGCACCCCCGGGTTTGGACAGGGGGTCGCTGAAGCTTTCTTT.

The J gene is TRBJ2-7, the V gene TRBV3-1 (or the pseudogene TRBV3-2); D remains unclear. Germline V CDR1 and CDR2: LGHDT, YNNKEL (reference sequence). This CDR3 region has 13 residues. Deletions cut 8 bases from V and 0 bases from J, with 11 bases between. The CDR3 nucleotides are TGTGCCAGCCGTGATCGTGGCTCCTACGAGCAGTACTTC. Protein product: CASRDRGSYEQYF.

This CDR3 is CASSRDRVYEQYF. The CDR3 DNA sequence: TGTGCCAGCAGTCGGGACAGGGTCTACGAGCAGTACTTC. V gene TRBV6-6 combines with J gene TRBJ2-7; 9 bases are a match to TRBD1. The V gene's germline CDR1 is MNHNY and CDR2 SVGAGI (reference sequence). This CDR3 region has 13 residues. The trim removed 5 bases at V and 3 bases at J, leaving 2 bases unmatched.

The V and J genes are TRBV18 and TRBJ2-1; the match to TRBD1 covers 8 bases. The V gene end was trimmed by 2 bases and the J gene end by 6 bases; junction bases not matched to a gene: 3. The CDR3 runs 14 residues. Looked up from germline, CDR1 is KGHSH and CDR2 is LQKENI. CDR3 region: CASSPMTGVNEQFF. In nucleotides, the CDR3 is TGTGCCAGCTCACCAATGACAGGGGTCAATGAGCAGTTCTTC.

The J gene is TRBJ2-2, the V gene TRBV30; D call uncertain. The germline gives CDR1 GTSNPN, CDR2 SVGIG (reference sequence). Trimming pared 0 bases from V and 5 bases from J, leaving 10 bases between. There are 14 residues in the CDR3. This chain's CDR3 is CAWSVFQYTGELFF. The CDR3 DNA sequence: TGTGCCTGGAGTGTATTTCAGTATACCGGGGAGCTGTTTTTT.

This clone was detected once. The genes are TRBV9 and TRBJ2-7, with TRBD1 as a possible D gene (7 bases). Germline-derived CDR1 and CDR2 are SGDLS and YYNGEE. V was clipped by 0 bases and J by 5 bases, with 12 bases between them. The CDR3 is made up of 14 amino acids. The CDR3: CASSVEEGANEQYF. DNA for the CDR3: TGTGCCAGCAGCGTAGAGGAGGGGGCGAACGAGCAGTACTTC.

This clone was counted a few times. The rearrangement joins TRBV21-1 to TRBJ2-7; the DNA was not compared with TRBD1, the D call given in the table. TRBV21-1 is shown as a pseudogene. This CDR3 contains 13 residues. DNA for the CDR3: TGTGCCAGCAGCTGGAGACAGTCCGGCGAGCAGTACTTC. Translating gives CASSWRQSGEQYF.

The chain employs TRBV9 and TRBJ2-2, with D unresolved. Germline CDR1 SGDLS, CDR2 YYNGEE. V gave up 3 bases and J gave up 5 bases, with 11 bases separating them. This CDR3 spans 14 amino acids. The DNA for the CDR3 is TGTGCCAGCAGCGCATGGATGACGACCGGGGAGCTGTTTTTT. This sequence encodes CASSAWMTTGELFF.

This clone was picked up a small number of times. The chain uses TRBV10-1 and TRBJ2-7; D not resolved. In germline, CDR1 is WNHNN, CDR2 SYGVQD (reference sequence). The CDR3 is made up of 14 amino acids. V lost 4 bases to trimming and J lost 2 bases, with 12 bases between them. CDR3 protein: CASSGTATPYEQYF. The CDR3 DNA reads TGCGCCAGCAGTGGGACGGCTACTCCCTACGAGCAGTACTTC.

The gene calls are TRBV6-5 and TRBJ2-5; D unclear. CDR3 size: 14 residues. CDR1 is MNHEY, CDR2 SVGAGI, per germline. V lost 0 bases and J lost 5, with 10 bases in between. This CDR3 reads CASSYSKGWETQYF. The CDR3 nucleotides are TGTGCCAGCAGTTACTCCAAGGGTTGGGAGACCCAGTACTTC.

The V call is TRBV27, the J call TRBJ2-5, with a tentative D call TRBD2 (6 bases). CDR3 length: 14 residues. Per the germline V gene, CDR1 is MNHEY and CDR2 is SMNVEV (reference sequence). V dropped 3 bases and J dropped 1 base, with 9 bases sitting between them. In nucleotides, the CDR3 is TGTGCCAGCAGTTTCGGGACTTCCCAAGAGACCCAGTACTTC. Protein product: CASSFGTSQETQYF.

The CDR3 nucleotides are TGCGCCAGCAGCTTGTACCCGCTCTACAATGAGCAGTTCTTC. This sequence encodes CASSLYPLYNEQFF. V gene TRBV5-1 combines with J gene TRBJ2-1; D not certain. With 1 base removed from V and 3 bases from J, the gap between germline ends came to 8 bases. The length of the CDR3 is 14 residues. Germline assignment: CDR1 SGHRS and CDR2 YFSETQ.

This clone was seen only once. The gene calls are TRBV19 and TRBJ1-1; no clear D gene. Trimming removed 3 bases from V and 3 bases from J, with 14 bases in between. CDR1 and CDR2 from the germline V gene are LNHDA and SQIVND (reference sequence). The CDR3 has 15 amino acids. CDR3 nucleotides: TGTGCCAGTAGTATTGTCGGGCGGGGAGACACTGAAGCTTTCTTT. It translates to CASSIVGRGDTEAFF.

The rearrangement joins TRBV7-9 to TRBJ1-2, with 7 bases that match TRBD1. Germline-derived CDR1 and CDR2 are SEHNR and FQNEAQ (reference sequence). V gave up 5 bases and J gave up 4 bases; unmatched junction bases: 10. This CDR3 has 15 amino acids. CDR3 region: CASSHRQGRIYGYTF. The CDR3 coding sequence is TGTGCCAGCAGCCACCGACAGGGCAGGATCTATGGCTACACCTTC.